Following are 16 T cell receptor beta chains from one sample sequenced in a study of shared clonotypes between healthy human individuals. Assay used: immunoSEQ multiplex PCR; TCRdb lists only in-frame clones, some missing. The table records millions of clones, approximately 95% of them present only once. CD45RO-negative, CCR7-positively selected cells formed the naive CD8 fraction, excluding terminally differentiated effector memory CD45RA+ cells. The sequencing sample was made of naive CD8+ T cells sorted from blood. Receptors originate from a man younger than 35 in good health.

The V and J genes are TRBV4-1 and TRBJ2-3, with TRBD2 identical over 12 bases. This CDR3 spans 16 amino acids. Germline trimming cut 6 bases from V and 2 bases from J; bases unmatched to any gene: 6. From germline, CDR1 is MGHRA and CDR2 YSYEKL. The CDR3 DNA sequence: TGCGCCAGCAGACTCGGACTAGCGGGGCCCACAGATACGCAGTATTTT. Its translation: CASRLGLAGPTDTQYF.

This chain uses TRBV15 with TRBJ1-2; TRBD1 is a possible D gene (6 bases). Germline V gene sequence: CDR1 LNHNV, CDR2 YYDKDF (reference sequence). V was clipped by 1 base and J by 1 base, with 13 bases between them. The length of the CDR3 is 16 residues. CDR3 sequence (DNA): TGTGCCACCAGCAGAGTTTTAGGGACACTTAACTATGGCTACACCTTC. Translating it yields CATSRVLGTLNYGYTF.

The V gene is TRBV7-9, the J gene TRBJ2-5; tentatively, D is TRBD1 (6 bases). The CDR3 is 14 amino acids. Germline values: CDR1 SEHNR, CDR2 FQNEAQ (reference sequence). Trimming left V 5 bases short and J 0 bases short, with 10 bases between. In DNA, the CDR3 is TGTGCCAGCAGCCCGGACAGTTACCAAGAGACCCAGTACTTC. Translated: CASSPDSYQETQYF.

The chain is built from TRBV18 and TRBJ1-5, with 9 bases fitting TRBD1. CDR1 is KGHSH, CDR2 LQKENI, per germline. Losses at the gene ends were 1 base for V and 3 bases for J; bases not matched to a gene: 7. This CDR3 has 17 residues. The DNA for the CDR3 is TGTGCCAGCTCACCACAGAGGACAGGGGAATACAATCAGCCCCAGCATTTT. The encoded protein is CASSPQRTGEYNQPQHF.

The chain has TRBV4-3 and TRBJ2-1; 14 positions match TRBD2. The CDR3 runs to 20 residues. Trimming took 0 bases from V and 3 from J; bases not matched to a gene: 10. CDR1 is LGHNA, CDR2 YSLEER, per germline. The CDR3 region has the DNA TGCGCCAGCAGCCAAGATCCGGGACTAGCGGGAGTCGTGGGCTACAATGAGCAGTTCTTC. This gives the protein CASSQDPGLAGVVGYNEQFF.

This clone was counted a single time. The genes are TRBV5-6 and TRBJ2-7; D possibly corresponds to TRBD1 (5 bases). CDR3 length: 16 residues. Trimming took off 4 bases at V and 0 bases at J, with 17 bases between the two ends. Germline assignment: CDR1 SGHDT and CDR2 YYEEEE. The CDR3 DNA follows: TGTGCCAGCAGCCTCGACAGAGCCGGACCCTCCTACGAGCAGTACTTC. Protein sequence: CASSLDRAGPSYEQYF. The complete variable domain, with remaining parts taken from reference TRBV5-6 and TRBJ2-7, reads DAGVTQSPTHLIKTRGQQVTLRCSPKSGHDTVSWYQQALGQGPQFIFQYYEEEERQRGNFPDRFSGHQFPNYSSELNVNALLLGDSALYLCASSLDRAGPSYEQYFGPGTRLTVT.

This clone was seen only once. The V call is TRBV4-1, the J call TRBJ2-7; 7 bases are a match to TRBD1. J lost 0 bases, V lost 4 bases, and 6 bases had no gene match. CDR3 size: 15 residues. Looked up from germline, CDR1 is MGHRA and CDR2 is YSYEKL. The DNA for the CDR3 is TGCGCCAGCAGCCTCGAGGACAGGAACTCCTACGAGCAGTACTTC. Translation: CASSLEDRNSYEQYF.

The J gene is TRBJ2-3, the V gene TRBV2; D perhaps matches TRBD2 (5 bases). The CDR3 spans 20 residues. CDR1 and CDR2 (germline): SNHLY, FYNNEI. Trimming took 5 bases from V and 4 from J, leaving 31 bases between them. The CDR3 reads CASSHLTGERTGFIPDTQYF. In nucleotides, the CDR3 is TGTGCCAGCAGTCATTTGACCGGGGAAAGGACGGGATTCATCCCAGATACGCAGTATTTT. Full variable domain (outside the CDR3, taken from reference TRBV2 and TRBJ2-3): EPEVTQTPSHQVTQMGQEVILRCVPISNHLYFYWYRQILGQKVEFLVSFYNNEISEKSEIFDDQFSVERPDGSNFTLKIRSTKLEDSAMYFCASSHLTGERTGFIPDTQYFGPGTRLTVL.

The V call is TRBV6-5, the J call TRBJ2-5; 8 bases map to TRBD1. Germline V lookup: CDR1 MNHEY, CDR2 SVGAGI. The CDR3 covers 15 residues. The V segment lost 0 bases and the J segment 4 bases; nucleotides outside the gene matches: 4. The CDR3 loop is CASSYSETGGETQYF. In nucleotides, the CDR3 is TGTGCCAGCAGTTACTCGGAAACAGGGGGAGAGACCCAGTACTTC.

This clone has just one count. The chain is built from TRBV6-1 and TRBJ2-1; 7 bases map to TRBD2. This CDR3 contains 14 residues. Germline assignment: CDR1 MNHNS and CDR2 SASEGT. V was clipped by 6 bases and J by 3 bases; unmatched bases: 5. In DNA, the CDR3 is TGTGCCAGCAGGAGCGGGATGTACTACAATGAGCAGTTCTTC. Its protein is CASRSGMYYNEQFF.

The chain's CDR3 is CASSIPGSYNEQFF. CDR3 DNA: TGTGCCAGTAGTATCCCAGGATCCTACAATGAGCAGTTCTTC. This chain connects TRBV19 to TRBJ2-1; no definite D call. With 3 bases removed from V and 1 base from J, the gap between germline ends came to 7 bases. Germline CDR1 and CDR2: LNHDA and SQIVND (reference sequence). The CDR3 extends over 14 amino acids.

The chain links TRBV5-1 to TRBJ2-1; the D is unclear. Germline lookup yields CDR1 SGHRS and CDR2 YFSETQ. The CDR3 covers 16 residues. V was shortened by 0 bases and J by 6 bases, with 16 bases between the two germline ends. CDR3: CASSLEWGQLSNEQFF. CDR3 in DNA: TGCGCCAGCAGCTTGGAGTGGGGTCAACTCTCCAATGAGCAGTTCTTC. The entire variable domain, with the rest obtained from reference TRBV5-1 and TRBJ2-1, is as follows: KAGVTQTPRYLIKTRGQQVTLSCSPISGHRSVSWYQQTPGQGLQFLFEYFSETQRNKGNFPGRFSGRQFSNSRSEMNVSTLELGDSALYLCASSLEWGQLSNEQFFGPGTRLTVL.

This sequence joins TRBV15 and TRBJ1-6, with TRBD1 as a possible D gene (6 bases). This CDR3 comprises 16 residues. V was clipped by 3 bases and J by 7 bases, with 16 bases between them. Germline CDR1 LNHNV, CDR2 YYDKDF (reference sequence). The CDR3 DNA reads TGTGCCACCAGCAGCTCTCAGGGGAAACCCAATTCACCCCTCCACTTT. Residues: CATSSSQGKPNSPLHF.

This clone has just one count. The chain is built from TRBV11-2 and TRBJ1-3; no clear D. The CDR3 is 14 amino acids. Trimming pared 7 bases from V and 8 bases from J, leaving 18 bases between. CDR1 and CDR2 from the germline V gene are SGHAT and FQNNGV. Here the CDR3 reads CASTASRLSYTIYF. Here the CDR3 DNA reads TGTGCCAGCACCGCTTCCCGGTTGAGTTACACCATATATTTT.

This clone was seen only once. The CDR3 nucleotides read TGTGCCACCCCAGGTTCGGGAGCGAACACTGAAGCTTTCTTT. Translated, it gives CATPGSGANTEAFF. J is TRBJ1-1 and V is TRBV28, with unresolved D. The CDR3 consists of 14 residues. From germline, CDR1 is MDHEN and CDR2 SYDVKM. Trimming took 10 bases from V and 1 from J, leaving 16 bases between them.

Here the CDR3 DNA reads TGTGCCAGCCGGGGGGGCCTGAACACCGGGGAGCTGTTTTTT. Its protein product is CASRGGLNTGELFF. The chain employs TRBV7-9 and TRBJ2-2; 8 bases fit TRBD2. This CDR3 has 14 amino acids. From germline, CDR1 is SEHNR and CDR2 FQNEAQ (reference sequence). The V segment lost 8 bases and the J segment 1 base; nucleotides outside the gene matches: 3.